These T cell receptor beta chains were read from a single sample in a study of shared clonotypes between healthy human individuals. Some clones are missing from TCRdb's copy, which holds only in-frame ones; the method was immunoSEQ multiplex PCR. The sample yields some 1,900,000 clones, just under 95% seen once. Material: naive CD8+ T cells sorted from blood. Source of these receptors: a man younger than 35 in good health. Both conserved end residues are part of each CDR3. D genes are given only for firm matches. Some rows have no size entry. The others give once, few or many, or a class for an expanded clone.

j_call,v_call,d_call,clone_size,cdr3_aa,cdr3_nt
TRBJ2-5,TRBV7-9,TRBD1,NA,CASSLPPGTGEETQYF,TGTGCCAGCAGCTTACCCCCCGGGACAGGGGAAGAGACCCAGTACTTC
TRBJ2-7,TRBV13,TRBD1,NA,CASSWGTGTEGEQYF,TGTGCCAGCAGCTGGGGTACCGGGACAGAGGGCGAGCAGTACTTC
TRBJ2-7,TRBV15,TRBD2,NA,CATETGTSGNYEQYF,TGTGCCACCGAAACTGGGACTAGCGGGAACTACGAGCAGTACTTC
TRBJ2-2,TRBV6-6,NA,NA,CASSYSLTGELFF,TGTGCCAGCAGTTACTCGCTCACCGGGGAGCTGTTTTTT
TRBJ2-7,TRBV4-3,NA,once,CASSQEVPSSYEQYF,TGCGCCAGCAGCCAAGAGGTCCCTAGCTCGTACGAGCAGTACTTC
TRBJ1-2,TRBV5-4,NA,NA,CASSLKASPYGYTF,TGTGCCAGCAGCTTGAAAGCCTCCCCCTATGGCTACACCTTC
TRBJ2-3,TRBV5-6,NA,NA,CASSFQDDTQYF,TGTGCCAGCAGCTTTCAGGATGATACGCAGTATTTT
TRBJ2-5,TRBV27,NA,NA,CASSLQGGETQYF,TGTGCCAGCAGTTTACAGGGGGGCGAGACCCAGTACTTC
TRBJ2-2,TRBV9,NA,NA,CASSVGTSNTGELFF,TGTGCCAGCAGCGTCGGGACATCTAACACCGGGGAGCTGTTTTTT
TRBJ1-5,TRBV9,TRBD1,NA,CASSMTGAYNQPQHF,TGTGCCAGCAGCATGACAGGGGCTTACAATCAGCCCCAGCATTTT
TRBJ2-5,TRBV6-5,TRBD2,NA,CASSYGTSGPWETQYF,TGTGCCAGCAGTTACGGGACTAGCGGTCCCTGGGAGACCCAGTACTTC
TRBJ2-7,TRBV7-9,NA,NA,CASSPHSYEQYF,TGTGCCAGCAGCCCTCACTCCTACGAGCAGTACTTC
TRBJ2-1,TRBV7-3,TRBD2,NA,CASSSLAGAYNEQFF,TGTGCCAGCAGCTCCTTAGCGGGGGCTTACAATGAGCAGTTCTTC
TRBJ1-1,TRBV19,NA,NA,CASSMVGILNTEAFF,TGTGCCAGTAGTATGGTCGGAATTTTGAACACTGAAGCTTTCTTT
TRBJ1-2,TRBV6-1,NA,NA,CASCPKVGYGYTF,TGTGCCAGCTGTCCTAAGGTTGGCTATGGCTACACCTTC
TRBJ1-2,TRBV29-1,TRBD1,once,CSVEGTGGGYGYTF,TGCAGCGTTGAAGGGACAGGGGGCGGCTATGGCTACACCTTC
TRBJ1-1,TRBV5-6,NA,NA,CASSPQGSGGYEAFF,TGTGCCAGCAGCCCTCAAGGATCCGGGGGGTATGAAGCTTTCTTT
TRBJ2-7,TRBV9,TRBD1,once,CASSAGTGGEEQYF,TGTGCCAGCAGCGCCGGGACAGGGGGTGAAGAGCAGTACTTC
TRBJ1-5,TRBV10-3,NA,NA,CAISEDRGSNQPQHF,TGTGCCATCAGTGAGGACCGCGGGAGCAATCAGCCCCAGCATTTT
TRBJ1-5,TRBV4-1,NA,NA,CASSQLQGSQPQHF,TGCGCCAGCAGCCAATTACAGGGAAGCCAGCCCCAGCATTTT
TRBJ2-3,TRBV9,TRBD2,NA,CASSVSGGGYDTQYF,TGTGCCAGCAGCGTCTCTGGCGGGGGGTATGATACGCAGTATTTT
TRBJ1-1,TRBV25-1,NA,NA,CASILHEAFF,TGTGCCAGCATCCTGCATGAAGCTTTCTTT
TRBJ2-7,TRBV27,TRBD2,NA,CASSWVASGLEQYF,TGTGCCAGCTCTTGGGTGGCTAGCGGACTAGAGCAGTACTTC
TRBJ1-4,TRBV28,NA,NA,CASSLRQTNEKLFF,TGTGCCAGCAGTTTAAGACAGACTAATGAAAAACTGTTTTTT
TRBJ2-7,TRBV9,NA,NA,CASSVGPIIAEGTYEQYF,TGTGCCAGCAGCGTAGGGCCAATTATAGCGGAGGGTACCTACGAGCAGTACTTC
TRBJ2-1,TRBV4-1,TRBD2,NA,CASSQKLAGGINEQFF,TGCGCCAGCAGCCAGAAGTTAGCGGGAGGCATCAATGAGCAGTTCTTC
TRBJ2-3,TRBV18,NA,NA,CASSFDTDTQYF,TGTGCCAGCTCCTTTGACACAGATACGCAGTATTTT
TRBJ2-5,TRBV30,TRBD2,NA,CAWSVMASGQETQYF,TGTGCCTGGAGTGTAATGGCTAGCGGACAAGAGACCCAGTACTTC